This T cell receptor beta chain was captured by sequencing in a study of glioma-infiltrating T cells (dated by TCRdb to about 2016). Background for the entire study: Low-grade gliomas were represented by WHO grade II oligodendrogliomas or astrocytomas, and glioblastomas were represented by WHO grade IV tumors that were sampled at initial rather than recurrent diagnosis. Dexamethasone was administered to glioma patients for six or fewer days before surgery. Blood libraries targeted about 4- to 10-fold sequencing coverage of about 920,000 peripheral T cells. TCR alpha- and beta-chain repertoires were sequenced from glioma tissue, non-neoplastic brain tissue and matched peripheral blood mononuclear cells. To gauge divergence between tissue and blood T-cell populations, every tissue-infiltrating repertoire was compared against the peripheral blood repertoire from the same patient. The paired cohort was made up of three low-grade glioma patients, eight primary glioblastoma patients and three non-glioma patients who contributed non-neoplastic brain tissue.

Surgical brain or tumor specimens were cryofrozen in liquid nitrogen immediately after resection, and peripheral blood cells were collected concurrently. Points the paper makes about the study in general: Small numbers underpinned the group comparisons: eight glioblastoma patients, three low-grade glioma patients and three non-neoplastic patients. VJ-independent divergence between tissue and blood was below expectation in non-neoplastic patients but above expectation in all gliomas, especially low-grade gliomas. Patients with low tissue-blood divergence were marked by a signature set of shared blood CDR3 motifs, and this signature set was depleted in highly divergent patients. Tissue and blood shared very few CDR3 sequences, a result attributed to high CDR3 diversity and limited sampling.

The iRepertoire nested amplicon-rescue multiplex PCR (arm-PCR) platform was used to amplify TCR alpha and beta CDR3 regions from RNA. One-step reverse transcription and amplification used roughly 95-400 ng of tissue mRNA or PBMC total RNA as input. Following bead purification, Illumina adapters were added by a secondary multiplex PCR, and libraries between 200 and 400 bp were gel-purified. Demultiplexing relied on internal 6-nucleotide barcodes carried by the libraries. The libraries were sequenced on an Illumina MiSeq using 2x220 or 2x250 nucleotide paired-end reads. The original methods were these. Paired reads were merged with FLASH 1.2.11 and aligned to the GRCh37 human genome with BWA-MEM before extracting TRA and TRB reads. For V and J assignment, an IMGT-derived reference of cassette sequences and CDR3 motifs that included pseudogenes was used. Reads were translated in three frames, and productive CDR3s were defined as those with a C...FGXG motif and no stop codons. A clonotype was defined as a unique combination of a V-J cassette pair and a CDR3 amino acid sequence. Filtering of reads was based on Hamming distance, with the threshold set by the sequence error rate of each sample in mapped regions. TCRdb reanalyzed the raw reads on its own, using fastp at Q25 for trimming and MiXCR for clone calling, and kept in-frame beta chains. Rows are unified per CDR3 protein, each entry keeping the most common DNA and genes. The V and J calls follow TCRdb's processing rather than the paper's. A total of more than 300,000 distinct CDR3 sequences appear in this sample, 41% of them only once. The top ten constitute about 11% of the sample.

In its sample, this clonotype was seen a few times. The specificity of this receptor is unknown. Nothing much larger sits one base from this clone, and base qualities are not available. Trimming costs V 2 bases and J 0 bases, and their ends lie 10 bases apart. The CDR3 measures 15 amino acids from cysteine to phenylalanine. The read is trimmed to its CDR3 DNA, 45 bases read in frame from base 1. Looking up the germline V gene yields CDR1 SGHTA and CDR2 FQGNSA. The origin of this receptor is a human donor with low-grade glioma or glioblastoma, undergoing nonglioma brain surgery, or in good health (not recorded which). The sample comprised glioma tissue, nonneoplastic brain tissue, or PBMCs (not recorded which). Recombination joined TRBV7-2 with TRBJ1-1; the D segment cannot be called with confidence. The sequence in DNA is TGTGCCAGCAGCTTATGGCGCACTATGAACACTGAAGCTTTCTTT. Its protein product is CASSLWRTMNTEAFF.